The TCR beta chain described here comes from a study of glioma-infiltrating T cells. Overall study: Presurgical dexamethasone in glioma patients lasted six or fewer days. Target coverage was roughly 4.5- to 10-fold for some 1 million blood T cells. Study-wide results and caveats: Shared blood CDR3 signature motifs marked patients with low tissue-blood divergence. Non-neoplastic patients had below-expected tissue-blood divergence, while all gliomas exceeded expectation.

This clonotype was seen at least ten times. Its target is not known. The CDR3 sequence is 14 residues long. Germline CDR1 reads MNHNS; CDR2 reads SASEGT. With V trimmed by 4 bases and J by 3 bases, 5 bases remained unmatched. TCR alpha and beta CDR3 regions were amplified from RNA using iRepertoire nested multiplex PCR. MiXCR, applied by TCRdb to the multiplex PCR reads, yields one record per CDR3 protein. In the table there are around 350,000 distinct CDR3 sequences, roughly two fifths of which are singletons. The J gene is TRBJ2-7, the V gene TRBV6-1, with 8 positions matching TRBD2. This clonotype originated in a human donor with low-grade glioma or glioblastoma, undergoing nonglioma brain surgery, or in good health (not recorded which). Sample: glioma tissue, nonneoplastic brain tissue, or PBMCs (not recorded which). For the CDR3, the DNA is TGTGCCAGCAGTGGGACGGGGGGGGACTACGAGCAGTACTTC. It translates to CASSGTGGDYEQYF.